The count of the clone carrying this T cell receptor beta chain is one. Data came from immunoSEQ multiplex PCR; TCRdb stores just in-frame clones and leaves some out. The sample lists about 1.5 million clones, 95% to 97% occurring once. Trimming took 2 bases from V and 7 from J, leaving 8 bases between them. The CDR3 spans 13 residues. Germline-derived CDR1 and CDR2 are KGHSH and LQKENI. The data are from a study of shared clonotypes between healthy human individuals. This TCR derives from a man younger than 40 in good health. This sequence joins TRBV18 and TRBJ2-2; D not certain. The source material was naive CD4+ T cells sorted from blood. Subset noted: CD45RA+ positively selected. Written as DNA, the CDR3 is TGTGCCAGCTCACCAAGAAATCACGGGGAGCTGTTTTTT. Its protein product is CASSPRNHGELFF.